A selection of T cell receptor beta chains follows, all from one sample in a study of Siglec-9 on CD8 T cells in melanoma. Clones were sequenced by immunoSEQ multiplex PCR, and TCRdb holds only the in-frame ones, with some missing. The sample has roughly 30,000 clones, about 80% seen once; the top ten hold roughly 6.3%. The sample comprised Siglec-9- CD8+ T cells sorted from blood. The receptors stem from a human donor in good health. Each CDR3 is given with its conserved first and last residue. A D gene is named only where the DNA matches it firmly. Not all rows give a size; the values are once, few, many and, for expanded clones, a class.

CDR3nt: TGTGCCAGTAGTATGGGGCTCTCTGGGGCCAACGTCCTGACTTTC
CDR3aa: CASSMGLSGANVLTF
v_gene: TRBV19
d_gene: .
abundance: few
j_gene: TRBJ2-6

CDR3nt: TGTGCCAGCAGTTACCCAGCCCAGGGGACTAATGAAAAACTGTTTTTT
CDR3aa: CASSYPAQGTNEKLFF
v_gene: TRBV6-5
d_gene: .
abundance: .
j_gene: TRBJ1-4

CDR3nt: TGTGCCAGCACCGGAGACGGGGGCGGAGAAGCTTTCTTT
CDR3aa: CASTGDGGGEAFF
v_gene: TRBV28
d_gene: .
abundance: few
j_gene: TRBJ1-1

CDR3nt: TGTGCCAGCAGCGTAGCAGGCGGCGGAAACACCATATATTTT
CDR3aa: CASSVAGGGNTIYF
v_gene: TRBV9
d_gene: .
abundance: .
j_gene: TRBJ1-3

CDR3nt: TGTGCCAGCAGCCCCCGGGACAGCGGCATAAGTGAGCAGTTCTTC
CDR3aa: CASSPRDSGISEQFF
v_gene: TRBV7-6
d_gene: TRBD1
abundance: .
j_gene: TRBJ2-1

CDR3nt: TGTGCCAGCAGTGAGGACGGGCACCCGAACACTGAAGCTTTCTTT
CDR3aa: CASSEDGHPNTEAFF
v_gene: TRBV27
d_gene: .
abundance: .
j_gene: TRBJ1-1

CDR3nt: TGCGCCAGCAGTGTCGAAAGTTCGGCGGGAGGCACCGGGGAGCTGTTTTTT
CDR3aa: CASSVESSAGGTGELFF
v_gene: TRBV10-1
d_gene: TRBD2
abundance: few
j_gene: TRBJ2-2

CDR3nt: TGCGCCAGCAGCTTGGGAGGGGGACAGCAGTTCTTC
CDR3aa: CASSLGGGQQFF
v_gene: TRBV5-1
d_gene: .
abundance: .
j_gene: TRBJ2-1

CDR3nt: TGTGCCAGCAGTTACGATCCCCGGGGGGGCACAGATACGCAGTATTTT
CDR3aa: CASSYDPRGGTDTQYF
v_gene: TRBV6-6
d_gene: TRBD2
abundance: .
j_gene: TRBJ2-3

CDR3nt: TGTGCCAGCAGTACGGGACATTTGAACTATGGCTACACCTTC
CDR3aa: CASSTGHLNYGYTF
v_gene: TRBV27
d_gene: .
abundance: few
j_gene: TRBJ1-2

CDR3nt: TGTGCCAGTAGTCGGGACAGGGCAACGTCGAACACTGAAGCTTTCTTT
CDR3aa: CASSRDRATSNTEAFF
v_gene: TRBV19
d_gene: TRBD1
abundance: .
j_gene: TRBJ1-1

CDR3nt: TGTGCCAGCCGACGCGGGGGGCGGGGAACCGGGGAGCTGTTTTTT
CDR3aa: CASRRGGRGTGELFF
v_gene: TRBV27
d_gene: TRBD2
abundance: .
j_gene: TRBJ2-2

CDR3nt: TGTGCCAGCAGCCCGGCGTGGGATACGCAGTATTTT
CDR3aa: CASSPAWDTQYF
v_gene: TRBV7-2
d_gene: .
abundance: .
j_gene: TRBJ2-3

CDR3nt: TGTGCCGCCAGGCCGATAACCTACAATGAGCAGTTCTTC
CDR3aa: CAARPITYNEQFF
v_gene: TRBV6-1
d_gene: .
abundance: .
j_gene: TRBJ2-1

CDR3nt: TGTGCCAGCAGCGACAACGGGCTGAACACTGAAGCTTTCTTT
CDR3aa: CASSDNGLNTEAFF
v_gene: TRBV9
d_gene: .
abundance: few
j_gene: TRBJ1-1

CDR3nt: TGCAGCGTTGAAGATTGGACTAGCGGGAGTTACCGGGAGACCCAGTACTTC
CDR3aa: CSVEDWTSGSYRETQYF
v_gene: TRBV29-1
d_gene: TRBD2
abundance: .
j_gene: TRBJ2-5

CDR3nt: TGTGCCAGCAGCGTAAGTCGCCAGGGCCCTAGCACAGATACGCAGTATTTT
CDR3aa: CASSVSRQGPSTDTQYF
v_gene: TRBV9
d_gene: .
abundance: .
j_gene: TRBJ2-3

CDR3nt: TGCGCCAGCAGTGAATCAGGGCTCGGGCGGCAGCCCCAGCATTTT
CDR3aa: CASSESGLGRQPQHF
v_gene: TRBV10-2
d_gene: .
abundance: .
j_gene: TRBJ1-5

CDR3nt: TGTGCCAGCAGCACCCATGGGACTGGCCGCCATGAGCAGTTCTTC
CDR3aa: CASSTHGTGRHEQFF
v_gene: TRBV7-9
d_gene: .
abundance: .
j_gene: TRBJ2-1

CDR3nt: TGTGCCAGCAGCACAGGGGGCCTCAATGAGCAGTTCTTC
CDR3aa: CASSTGGLNEQFF
v_gene: TRBV27
d_gene: TRBD1
abundance: few
j_gene: TRBJ2-1

CDR3nt: TGTGCCAGCAGCGAGGGGACTGCTAGCGGAAACACCATATATTTT
CDR3aa: CASSEGTASGNTIYF
v_gene: TRBV9
d_gene: .
abundance: .
j_gene: TRBJ1-3

CDR3nt: TGTGCCAGCAGCCAGAGTTTTCCGCTTGACAATGAGCAGTTCTTC
CDR3aa: CASSQSFPLDNEQFF
v_gene: TRBV11-3
d_gene: .
abundance: .
j_gene: TRBJ2-1

CDR3nt: TGCGCCAGCAGCATACGACTAGCGGGGGCTCAAGAGACCCAGTACTTC
CDR3aa: CASSIRLAGAQETQYF
v_gene: TRBV4-1
d_gene: TRBD2
abundance: .
j_gene: TRBJ2-5

CDR3nt: TGTGCCAGCAGTCTGGGGACTGGCAATCAGCCCCAGCATTTT
CDR3aa: CASSLGTGNQPQHF
v_gene: TRBV27
d_gene: .
abundance: .
j_gene: TRBJ1-5

CDR3nt: TGTGCCAGCAGTTACCGTGCCAGGGGACCGAACATTCAGTACTTC
CDR3aa: CASSYRARGPNIQYF
v_gene: TRBV6-6
d_gene: .
abundance: .
j_gene: TRBJ2-4

CDR3nt: TGTGCCAGCAGCGTAGGAGGGGGGCCCACCGGGGAGCTGTTTTTT
CDR3aa: CASSVGGGPTGELFF
v_gene: TRBV9
d_gene: .
abundance: .
j_gene: TRBJ2-2

CDR3nt: TGTGCCAGCAGCGCCGAAGGGGGAGGGAGCGGGGAGCTGTTTTTT
CDR3aa: CASSAEGGGSGELFF
v_gene: TRBV9
d_gene: .
abundance: .
j_gene: TRBJ2-2

CDR3nt: TGTGCCAGCAGTTTATCGGGGGACAGGGTTCGTTCCCAGCATTTT
CDR3aa: CASSLSGDRVRSQHF
v_gene: TRBV27
d_gene: TRBD1
abundance: .
j_gene: TRBJ1-5

CDR3nt: TGTGCCAGCAGCGTAGAGGACGCCGCCCCCTACAATGAGCAGTTCTTC
CDR3aa: CASSVEDAAPYNEQFF
v_gene: TRBV9
d_gene: .
abundance: .
j_gene: TRBJ2-1

CDR3nt: TGCAGCGTCCACCCGGGGCCTGAAGCTTTCTTT
CDR3aa: CSVHPGPEAFF
v_gene: TRBV29-1
d_gene: .
abundance: few
j_gene: TRBJ1-1

CDR3nt: TGTGCCAGCATAGGGCCGACCTACAATGAGCAGTTCTTC
CDR3aa: CASIGPTYNEQFF
v_gene: TRBV6-6
d_gene: .
abundance: .
j_gene: TRBJ2-1

CDR3nt: TGTGCCAGCAGTTTAGCGGGAGAGGCCACCGGGGAGCTGTTTTTT
CDR3aa: CASSLAGEATGELFF
v_gene: TRBV27
d_gene: TRBD2
abundance: .
j_gene: TRBJ2-2

CDR3nt: TGTGCCAGCAGCATATTAGCGGGAGAGTCCAATGAGCAGTTCTTC
CDR3aa: CASSILAGESNEQFF
v_gene: TRBV7-9
d_gene: TRBD2
abundance: .
j_gene: TRBJ2-1

CDR3nt: TGTGCCAGCAGTTACTCGAGTAGACTAGCGGAGGAGCAGTACTTC
CDR3aa: CASSYSSRLAEEQYF
v_gene: TRBV6-6
d_gene: TRBD2
abundance: .
j_gene: TRBJ2-7

CDR3nt: TGCAGCGTTGAAAAAGGGACTAGCGGGAGCAATGAGCAGTTCTTC
CDR3aa: CSVEKGTSGSNEQFF
v_gene: TRBV29-1
d_gene: TRBD2
abundance: once
j_gene: TRBJ2-1

CDR3nt: TGTGCCAGCAGCCCCCGGACAGGGAGGACTAATGAAAAACTGTTTTTT
CDR3aa: CASSPRTGRTNEKLFF
v_gene: TRBV7-6
d_gene: TRBD1
abundance: .
j_gene: TRBJ1-4

CDR3nt: TGTGCCAGTAATGCGGGAGCCTACAATGAGCAGTTCTTC
CDR3aa: CASNAGAYNEQFF
v_gene: TRBV19
d_gene: TRBD2
abundance: .
j_gene: TRBJ2-1

CDR3nt: TGCGCCAGCAGTGAGGCCGGGACCTACGAGCAGTACTTC
CDR3aa: CASSEAGTYEQYF
v_gene: TRBV10-2
d_gene: .
abundance: once
j_gene: TRBJ2-7

CDR3nt: TGTGCCAGCGACAACGCGAACACCGGGGAGCTGTTTTTT
CDR3aa: CASDNANTGELFF
v_gene: TRBV28
d_gene: .
abundance: .
j_gene: TRBJ2-2

CDR3nt: TGTGCCACCTCCCCAGGGGGCACTGAAGCTTTCTTT
CDR3aa: CATSPGGTEAFF
v_gene: TRBV5-4
d_gene: TRBD1
abundance: .
j_gene: TRBJ1-1

CDR3nt: TGTGCCTGGAATTCGGACTTCGACAATGAGCAGTTCTTC
CDR3aa: CAWNSDFDNEQFF
v_gene: TRBV30
d_gene: .
abundance: once
j_gene: TRBJ2-1

CDR3nt: TGTGCCAGCAGCTTAGCCGACGAAGCTTTCTTT
CDR3aa: CASSLADEAFF
v_gene: TRBV7-9
d_gene: .
abundance: .
j_gene: TRBJ1-1

CDR3nt: TGTGCCAGCAGCTTAAAGGGTTCAGATACGCAGTATTTT
CDR3aa: CASSLKGSDTQYF
v_gene: TRBV5-4
d_gene: .
abundance: .
j_gene: TRBJ2-3

CDR3nt: TGTGCCAGCAGCTTAGGGGGCTCCTATAATTCACCCCTCCACTTT
CDR3aa: CASSLGGSYNSPLHF
v_gene: TRBV13
d_gene: .
abundance: .
j_gene: TRBJ1-6

CDR3nt: TGTGCCAGCAGGGGCGGGGGAGGCTACACCTTC
CDR3aa: CASRGGGGYTF
v_gene: TRBV6-6
d_gene: .
abundance: .
j_gene: TRBJ1-2

CDR3nt: TGTGCCAGCAGCGTCGTCAACACTGAAGCTTTCTTT
CDR3aa: CASSVVNTEAFF
v_gene: TRBV7-9
d_gene: .
abundance: .
j_gene: TRBJ1-1

CDR3nt: TGTGCCAGCAGCTTAGGTCAGACCTGGGAGCAGTACTTC
CDR3aa: CASSLGQTWEQYF
v_gene: TRBV5-6
d_gene: .
abundance: .
j_gene: TRBJ2-7

CDR3nt: TGTGCCAGCAGCCGAGCCACTAGCGGGGTATACGAGCAGTACTTC
CDR3aa: CASSRATSGVYEQYF
v_gene: TRBV13
d_gene: TRBD2
abundance: .
j_gene: TRBJ2-7

CDR3nt: TGTGCCAGCAGCTCCAAACCGACAGGGGGCGAGCAGTACTTC
CDR3aa: CASSSKPTGGEQYF
v_gene: TRBV7-6
d_gene: TRBD1
abundance: .
j_gene: TRBJ2-7

CDR3nt: TGTGCCAGCAGTGAAGCGCTTCTCGGCACGAACACCGGGGAGCTGTTTTTT
CDR3aa: CASSEALLGTNTGELFF
v_gene: TRBV2
d_gene: .
abundance: .
j_gene: TRBJ2-2

CDR3nt: TGTGCCAGCAGCACCTTAACCGGGACAGATAACACCGGGGAGCTGTTTTTT
CDR3aa: CASSTLTGTDNTGELFF
v_gene: TRBV5-6
d_gene: TRBD1
abundance: once
j_gene: TRBJ2-2

CDR3nt: TGTGCCAGCCTGCGGTTATACTCCCTCAATCAGCCCCAGCATTTT
CDR3aa: CASLRLYSLNQPQHF
v_gene: TRBV21-1
d_gene: .
abundance: .
j_gene: TRBJ1-5

CDR3nt: TGTGCCAGCAGCCCGGGACAGAGGAATCAGCCCCAGCATTTT
CDR3aa: CASSPGQRNQPQHF
v_gene: TRBV27
d_gene: TRBD1
abundance: .
j_gene: TRBJ1-5

CDR3nt: TGCGCCAGCAGGATTAGGGTGAACGTTAATGAAAAACTGTTTTTT
CDR3aa: CASRIRVNVNEKLFF
v_gene: TRBV5-1
d_gene: .
abundance: few
j_gene: TRBJ1-4

CDR3nt: TGTGCCAGCAGTCTCATAGCGGGTGAGCAGTTCTTC
CDR3aa: CASSLIAGEQFF
v_gene: TRBV25-1
d_gene: TRBD2
abundance: once
j_gene: TRBJ2-1